This TCR beta chain was captured in a study of CD8 T cells in ankylosing spondylitis (dated by TCRdb to the late 2010s). Study-wide context: The study profiled T cell receptor beta repertoires in healthy donors and ankylosing spondylitis patients to find disease-linked TCR variants. The full study cohort comprised approximately 23 ankylosing spondylitis patients and 85 to 120 healthy donors. Peripheral blood was sampled, and synovial fluid was also collected from ankylosing spondylitis patients.

The germline V gene (reference sequence) specifies DFQATT as CDR1 and SNEGSKA as CDR2. V drops 5 bases and J drops 6 bases, leaving 26 bases in between. The CDR3 starts with the cysteine, ends with the phenylalanine, and has 18 residues. Only the CDR3 DNA stays, 54 bases, in frame from base 1. Sequencer: Illumina HiSeq 2500. Quantitative 5'-RACE with molecular barcodes was used to prepare TCR beta libraries. As for how the authors treated the data: A new computational method, built on a probabilistic model of VDJ rearrangement, was used to identify disease-linked TCR variants. TCRdb trimmed the raw reads at Q25, called clones with MiXCR and kept productive beta chains. Rows merge per CDR3 protein into single entries with the most common DNA and genes. The V and J calls were determined by TCRdb, not by the authors. This sample gives a few hundred thousand distinct CDR3 sequences in total; 11% of them show up just once. In total, the top ten clones hold about 10% of the sample.

This clonotype was seen ten or more times. Its specific antigen is unknown. No base qualities exist here, and no much larger clone lies one base off it. General findings and caveats noted by the study authors: In peripheral blood, the disease-linked clones were found at relatively low frequencies and had a CD8+ phenotype. Some TCR beta motif variants had previously been reported in synovial fluid and blood of reactive arthritis patients, which suggested common disease-initiation mechanisms. Blood from ankylosing spondylitis patients appeared to be characterized by a TCR beta motif made up of several highly homologous amino acid variants. According to the report, matched synovial fluid samples from ankylosing spondylitis patients were significantly enriched for the disease-linked clones.

The receptor was isolated from a female donor with ankylosing spondylitis or in good health (not recorded which). Sequenced: blood, either unsorted or a sorted T cell fraction (not recorded which). The rearrangement joined TRBV20-1 to TRBJ1-6; TRBD1 might be the D gene, on 5 matching bases. The CDR3 reads CSAGRERDLSPLNSPLHF. The DNA is TGCAGTGCTGGCCGGGAGAGGGACTTATCTCCACTTAATTCACCCCTCCACTTT.